A single sample is the source of the 9 T cell receptor beta chains below, sequenced in a study of response to subunit inactivated influenza vaccine. One entry per CDR3 protein results from TCRdb running MiXCR on the RT-PCR reads. The table includes hundreds of thousands of distinct CDR3 sequences, around a fifth detected once. This sample comprised PBMCs from blood, obtained about 20 months after vaccination. Receptor source: a man aged 50 to 69 who received an inactivated influenza vaccine.

The chain carries TRBV4-3 and TRBJ2-6; D not certain. The CDR3 loop spans 14 amino acids. Germline values: CDR1 LGHNA, CDR2 YSLEER. V was clipped by 3 bases and J by 4 bases, with 7 bases between them. The CDR3 sequence is CASSQVTGANVLTF. The CDR3 region has the DNA TGCGCCAGCAGCCAGGTTACCGGGGCCAACGTCCTGACTTTC.

The chain joins TRBV9 to TRBJ2-1, with a tentative D call TRBD1 (5 bases). The ends were cut back, 4 bases at V and 5 bases at J, with 22 bases in the middle. The germline V gene has CDR1 SGDLS and CDR2 YYNGEE. The CDR3 is 17 residues long. The CDR3 here is CASSPLITFDSNNEQFF. CDR3 coding DNA: TGTGCCAGCAGCCCTCTAATCACGTTTGACAGCAACAATGAGCAGTTCTTC. Full variable domain (remainder filled in from reference TRBV9 and TRBJ2-1): DSGVTQTPKHLITATGQRVTLRCSPRSGDLSVYWYQQSLDQGLQFLIQYYNGEERAKGNILERFSAQQFPDLHSELNLSSLELGDSALYFCASSPLITFDSNNEQFFGPGTRLTVL.

There are a few counts of this clonotype. The chain is built from TRBV29-1 and TRBJ2-7, with D possibly matching TRBD1 (5 bases). The ends were cut back, 5 bases at V and 2 bases at J, with 10 bases in the middle. The germline V gene has CDR1 SQVTM and CDR2 ANQGSEA. The CDR3 runs 12 residues. The CDR3 DNA is TGCAGCGTTAGGGGCCTAACCTACGAGCAGTACTTC. This encodes CSVRGLTYEQYF.

This clonotype was seen ten or more times. The chain combines TRBV4-3 with TRBJ2-7, with D unresolved. Germline CDR1 LGHNA, CDR2 YSLEER. The CDR3 extends over 13 amino acids. V was shortened by 4 bases and J by 3 bases, with 10 bases between the two germline ends. As DNA, the CDR3 is TGCGCCAGCAGCCCATACTTAGACTACGAGCAGTACTTC. Translated: CASSPYLDYEQYF.

This clonotype was picked up many times. The chain carries TRBV29-1 and TRBJ1-4; D is possibly TRBD1 (5 bases). V lost 6 bases, J lost 4 bases, and 18 bases lay in between. CDR1 and CDR2 (germline): SQVTM, ANQGSEA. The CDR3 is made up of 15 amino acids. CDR3 sequence reads: CSVLGGRLGNEKLFF. The DNA of the CDR3 is TGCAGCGTCCTCGGGGGTCGGTTGGGTAATGAAAAACTGTTTTTT.

A few counts support this clonotype. V usage is TRBV19 and J usage is TRBJ1-1; a weak D match, TRBD1 (5 bases). Germline CDR1 LNHDA, CDR2 SQIVND (reference sequence). The V end lost 5 bases, the J end lost 0 bases, and 13 bases lay between the germline ends. The CDR3 totals 15 residues. CDR3 sequence (DNA): TGTGCCAGTAGTCCCCCCGGGGCCATGAACACTGAAGCTTTCTTT. This gives the protein CASSPPGAMNTEAFF. The full variable domain, completed using reference TRBV19 and TRBJ1-1, is DGGITQSPKYLFRKEGQNVTLSCEQNLNHDAMYWYRQDPGQGLRLIYYSQIVNDFQKGDIAEGYSVSREKKESFPLTVTSAQKNPTAFYLCASSPPGAMNTEAFFGQGTRLTVV.

This clonotype was detected only a few times. The chain recombines TRBV2 with TRBJ2-6, with 9 bases that match TRBD1. This CDR3 is 15 amino acids long. The V segment lost 8 bases and the J segment 1 base; nucleotides outside the gene matches: 3. Germline V lookup: CDR1 SNHLY, CDR2 FYNNEI. CDR3 sequence: CASGGTGSGANVLTF. The CDR3, as DNA: TGTGCCAGCGGGGGGACAGGGTCTGGGGCCAACGTCCTGACTTTC.

Turning to this clonotype: One end of the junction does not line up with germline, which may come from a read error. The V and J genes are TRBV12-3 or TRBV12-4 and TRBJ1-4, with 8 bases matching TRBD1. The CDR3 covers 17 residues. The CDR3 loop reads CANSPGQGARTNEKLFF. DNA of the CDR3: TGTGCCAACAGTCCCGGACAGGGAGCAAGGACTAATGAAAAACTGTTTTTT.

This rearrangement joins TRBV9 to TRBJ2-7; tentatively, D is TRBD2 (5 bases). Trimming stripped 4 bases from V and 2 bases from J, with 16 bases between. Per the germline V gene, CDR1 is SGDLS and CDR2 is YYNGEE. The CDR3 is 15 residues long. The CDR3: CASSPRSGGPYEQYF. CDR3 nucleotides: TGTGCCAGCAGCCCGCGTTCGGGCGGGCCCTACGAGCAGTACTTC.